This T cell receptor beta chain was observed in a study of metastatic and nonmetastatic thyroid tumors. In the study's own analysis: Clinicopathological groups differed in CDR3, with these differences serving to build a distant-metastasis classifier for papillary thyroid cancer. TCRdb reanalyzed the PCR reads with MiXCR. It is TCRdb's table, rather than the study itself, that gives the V and J calls and clone size. The sample carries 27,000 or so clones, roughly 15% recorded once. Treatment of any kind had been given to no patient before thyroid surgery. CDR3 length equals 15 residues. The V end lost 0 bases, the J end lost 4 bases, and 16 bases lay between the germline ends. The germline CDR1 and CDR2 sequences are DFQATT and SNEGSKA (reference sequence).

The sequenced material came from blood. The chain couples TRBV20-1 to TRBJ2-7; tentatively, D is TRBD1 or TRBD2 (5 bases each). The receptor was derived from a male donor with papillary thyroid cancer or a benign thyroid nodule (not recorded which). Some clones in this sample may be carry-over from other donors' samples. In DNA form, the CDR3 reads TGCAGTGCTAGAGATATCAGGGAAGCGGCTTACGAGCAGTACTTC. The encoded protein is CSARDIREAAYEQYF.